The present T cell receptor beta chain was sequenced within a study of post-analysis software for immune sequencing data (dated by TCRdb to between 2014 and 2016). For the study in its entirety: The recorded disease courses included relapsing-remitting, secondary progressive and progressive-relapsing multiple sclerosis, and some patients had no subtype annotation. A subset of samples was prepared in parallel using single-end sample barcoding, then pooled and co-amplified after Illumina adapter ligation. The patient repertoires were set against approximately 10 previously published healthy control repertoires from donors whose ages ranged from about 6 to 25 years. Overall study outcomes, separate from this receptor: When samples were clustered directly using the F measure, samples prepared in the same batch co-clustered strongly, which prompted a batch-effect correction. Significantly lower normalized Chao1 diversity was found in multiple sclerosis patients than in controls, suggesting substantial peripheral T-cell clonal expansion. The multiple sclerosis patient group was slightly younger than the control group. Significantly higher frequencies in patients than in controls were found for roughly five TRBV segments, including TRBV5-6, TRBV5-1 and TRBV20-1.

Details on this clonotype: Its recognized antigen is unknown. Base qualities are not recorded, but no much larger clone differs from it by a single base.

Library creation used PCR. The run used an Illumina HiSeq 2500. Unique molecular identifiers were incorporated into TCR beta cDNA libraries to reduce PCR and sequencing biases. Per 1 to 10 million input T cells, 500,000 or so cDNA molecules were obtained, such that each molecule approximated one T cell. Patient libraries were prepared and sequenced with the same protocol used for the earlier healthy control dataset. Samples belonging to the same batch were prepared together, multiplexed and sequenced on a shared HiSeq lane. In the authors' own workflow: MIGEC handled the raw barcoded reads, throwing out single-read molecular identifier groups before consensus assembly and CDR3 extraction. VDJtools was used for post-analysis of the clonotype tables, and diversity was normalized by down-sampling every dataset to the size of the smallest sample. In repertoire overlap clustering, CDR3 amino acid sequences, but not nucleotide sequences, were matched to correct batch-related cross-sample contamination. Using fastp trimming at Q25 and MiXCR clonotype assembly, TCRdb reanalyzed the public sequencing data and kept in-frame beta chains. Rows with one shared CDR3 protein collapse into an entry with the most common genes and DNA. The V and J calls and clone size come from TCRdb's table, not from the authors' own analysis. This sample comprises hundreds of thousands of distinct CDR3 sequences, 59% of them detected only once. About 11% of the sample is taken by the ten largest.

To demonstrate the VDJtools post-analysis software, TCR beta repertoires were profiled from the peripheral blood of 10 to 15 young patients with multiple sclerosis. The patients with multiple sclerosis were children and adolescents between about 6 and 16 years of age. There are 13 amino acids in the CDR3, from cysteine to phenylalanine inclusive. The CDR3 DNA has 39 bases and is translated from base 1. V is cut by 2 bases and J by 3 bases, and the space between the germline ends is 10 bases. CDR1 and CDR2, per the germline V gene, are SQVTM and ANQGSEA. In this chain, TRBV29-1 is recombined with TRBJ1-2; confidence is insufficient to name the D gene. Sequenced input: blood. The sequence was collected from a girl under 10 years old with multiple sclerosis. The CDR3 amino acid sequence is: CSVERPADYGYTF. The nucleotide sequence is given as TGCAGCGTTGAAAGGCCGGCGGACTATGGCTACACCTTC.